This is a list of T cell receptor beta chains from one sample in a study of CD8+ T cells in alopecia areata. Method: immunoSEQ multiplex PCR; TCRdb's copy keeps in-frame clones and lacks some. The sample holds about 190,000 clones, approximately 60% seen once. The source material was CD4+ T cells sorted from blood, sampled at week 4, from a patient treated with tofacitinib. The receptors were gathered from a human donor with alopecia areata. The CDR3 runs from the conserved cysteine through the conserved F or W. The order of the fields is CDR3 length, V gene, D gene, J gene, clone size, CDR3 DNA, CDR3 protein. The D gene is left open where the match is weak. Clone size is stated in some rows and not others, as once, few, many or a class when expanded.

length: 14
V: TRBV6-5
D: .
J: TRBJ1-5
size: .
DNA: TGTGCCAGCAGTTCGGCTGGTCGGAATCAGCCCCAGCATTTT
CDR3: CASSSAGRNQPQHF

length: 17
V: TRBV5-1
D: TRBD1
J: TRBJ1-2
size: once
DNA: TGCGCCAGCAGCTTGGCTGGGGGACAGATAACTAACTATGGCTACACCTTC
CDR3: CASSLAGGQITNYGYTF

length: 14
V: TRBV29-1
D: .
J: TRBJ2-7
size: .
DNA: TGCAGCGTTGACAGTCAGGTCTTACCCTACGAGCAGTACTTC
CDR3: CSVDSQVLPYEQYF

length: 16
V: TRBV7-8
D: .
J: TRBJ2-2
size: .
DNA: TGTGCCAGCAGCTCAAGTTTATCGGGGCGGAGGAGGGAGCTGTTTTTT
CDR3: CASSSSLSGRRRELFF

length: 14
V: TRBV27
D: TRBD1
J: TRBJ1-4
size: .
DNA: TGTGCCAGCAGTTCACAGGGGACGAATGAAAAACTGTTTTTT
CDR3: CASSSQGTNEKLFF

length: 11
V: TRBV9
D: .
J: TRBJ2-7
size: once
DNA: TGTGCCAGCAGCGCTGGGAGTGAGCAGTACTTC
CDR3: CASSAGSEQYF

length: 12
V: TRBV29-1
D: .
J: TRBJ1-3
size: .
DNA: TGCAGCGTAGGGACCGTGGGAAACACCATATATTTT
CDR3: CSVGTVGNTIYF

length: 13
V: TRBV6-1
D: .
J: TRBJ1-1
size: .
DNA: TGTGCCAGCAGCGTAGACAGGAACACTGAAGCTTTCTTT
CDR3: CASSVDRNTEAFF

length: 11
V: TRBV6-5
D: .
J: TRBJ1-1
size: .
DNA: TGTGCCAGCAGCACGGTTACTGAAGCTTTCTTT
CDR3: CASSTVTEAFF

length: 14
V: TRBV4-2
D: .
J: TRBJ1-2
size: .
DNA: TGTGCCAGCAGCCAAGCGACAGGAGCGGATGGCTACACCTTC
CDR3: CASSQATGADGYTF

length: 13
V: TRBV4-1
D: TRBD1
J: TRBJ2-7
size: few
DNA: TGCGCCAGCAGCCGGGACAGGAACTACGAGCAGTACTTC
CDR3: CASSRDRNYEQYF

length: 15
V: TRBV7-9
D: .
J: TRBJ2-3
size: .
DNA: TGTGCCAGCAGCTTAGATGCGAGGTGGGGAGATACGCAGTATTTT
CDR3: CASSLDARWGDTQYF

length: 13
V: TRBV11-2
D: .
J: TRBJ1-2
size: .
DNA: TGTGCCAGCAGCACCGCCGGGGCACATGGCTACACCTTC
CDR3: CASSTAGAHGYTF

length: 14
V: TRBV7-2
D: .
J: TRBJ1-2
size: .
DNA: TGTGCCAGCAGCCGAACCGGGGGTACCTATGGCTACACCTTC
CDR3: CASSRTGGTYGYTF

length: 13
V: TRBV27
D: TRBD1
J: TRBJ1-2
size: .
DNA: TGTGCCAGCAGACGACAGGGGAACTATGGCTACACCTTC
CDR3: CASRRQGNYGYTF

length: 15
V: TRBV30
D: .
J: TRBJ2-2
size: few
DNA: TGTGCCTCCCCCCCCAGCGCCCGGGAGACCGGGGAGCTGTTTTTT
CDR3: CASPPSARETGELFF

length: 14
V: TRBV28
D: .
J: TRBJ2-4
size: .
DNA: TGTGCCAGCAGTTTCTCCAGGGTAAATTCCTTTCAGTACTTC
CDR3: CASSFSRVNSFQYF

length: 15
V: TRBV7-2
D: TRBD2
J: TRBJ2-5
size: few
DNA: TGTGCCAGCAGCCGTGGCGGGGGAGCGTCGGAGACCCAGTACTTC
CDR3: CASSRGGGASETQYF

length: 15
V: TRBV7-8
D: .
J: TRBJ1-2
size: few
DNA: TGTGCCAGCAGCTTAGAGCGACCTTTCCTCTATGGCTACACCTTC
CDR3: CASSLERPFLYGYTF

length: 11
V: TRBV11-2
D: .
J: TRBJ2-1
size: .
DNA: TGTGCCAGCAGACTGAATGGGGAGCAGTTCTTC
CDR3: CASRLNGEQFF

length: 14
V: TRBV5-1
D: .
J: TRBJ2-7
size: once
DNA: TGCGCCAGCAGCCTAGAGGGACACACCTACGAGCAGTACTTC
CDR3: CASSLEGHTYEQYF

length: 12
V: TRBV28
D: .
J: TRBJ1-1
size: .
DNA: TGTGCCACCGTTTCTTGGAACACTGAAGCTTTCTTT
CDR3: CATVSWNTEAFF

length: 15
V: TRBV28
D: .
J: TRBJ2-5
size: few
DNA: TGTGCCAGCAGTAAACCAGGGACGGCCCAAGAGACCCAGTACTTC
CDR3: CASSKPGTAQETQYF

length: 13
V: TRBV30
D: TRBD1
J: TRBJ1-4
size: .
DNA: TGTGCCTGGAGCCCAGGGGGGGCGAAAAAACTGTTTTTT
CDR3: CAWSPGGAKKLFF

length: 14
V: TRBV7-2
D: .
J: TRBJ2-7
size: .
DNA: TGTGCCAGCAGCATCCGGGACTTCTCCTACGAGCAGTACTTC
CDR3: CASSIRDFSYEQYF

length: 13
V: TRBV29-1
D: TRBD1
J: TRBJ1-5
size: .
DNA: TGCAGCGTTGAACAGGACAGGGGATATCCCCAGCATTTT
CDR3: CSVEQDRGYPQHF

length: 14
V: TRBV4-2
D: .
J: TRBJ2-3
size: few
DNA: TGTGCCAGCAGCCAGGGTCCCCCAGGGGATACGCAGTATTTT
CDR3: CASSQGPPGDTQYF

length: 11
V: TRBV20-1
D: .
J: TRBJ2-5
size: .
DNA: TGCAGTGCTAAGAAGCAAGAGACCCAGTACTTC
CDR3: CSAKKQETQYF

length: 17
V: TRBV25-1
D: TRBD2
J: TRBJ2-1
size: .
DNA: TGTGCCACCAAATTTTTCGGGGGGGCGGGAGCTGGTAATGAGCAGTTCTTC
CDR3: CATKFFGGAGAGNEQFF

length: 12
V: TRBV4-2
D: .
J: TRBJ2-5
size: .
DNA: TGTGCCAGCAGCCAAGATGTGGAGACCCAGTACTTC
CDR3: CASSQDVETQYF

length: 10
V: TRBV29-1
D: .
J: TRBJ1-1
size: .
DNA: TGCAGCGTAAGAGGTTTGCGGGCTTTCTTT
CDR3: CSVRGLRAFF

length: 14
V: TRBV6-4
D: .
J: TRBJ1-5
size: .
DNA: TGTGCCAGCAGTCCCCTCGGGGGTGATCAGCCCCAGCATTTT
CDR3: CASSPLGGDQPQHF

length: 12
V: TRBV30
D: .
J: TRBJ2-5
size: once
DNA: TGTGCCTGGAGTGAATGGGGCGGTCCCCAGTACTTC
CDR3: CAWSEWGGPQYF

length: 16
V: TRBV29-1
D: .
J: TRBJ2-6
size: .
DNA: TGCAGCGTTGCCTCCAGAGGAAGGACTGGGGCCAACGTCCTGACTTTC
CDR3: CSVASRGRTGANVLTF

length: 17
V: TRBV19
D: .
J: TRBJ1-5
size: .
DNA: TGTGCCAGTAGTCCCCGTGGGAAGGTCCGCCACCATCAGCCCCAGCATTTT
CDR3: CASSPRGKVRHHQPQHF

length: 13
V: TRBV10-3
D: .
J: TRBJ1-2
size: .
DNA: TGTGCCATCAGACCTTCCGGGACAAATGGCTACACCTTC
CDR3: CAIRPSGTNGYTF

length: 14
V: TRBV30
D: .
J: TRBJ1-5
size: .
DNA: TGTGCCTGGAGTGTTGCCTGGGGCAATCAGCCCCAGCATTTT
CDR3: CAWSVAWGNQPQHF

length: 13
V: TRBV29-1
D: .
J: TRBJ2-1
size: .
DNA: TGCAGCGTTGAAGGGGGGACGGGGATACAGCAGTTCTTC
CDR3: CSVEGGTGIQQFF

length: 14
V: TRBV28
D: TRBD2
J: TRBJ2-7
size: .
DNA: TGTGCCAGCAGTTCAGGCGGGAGTCGTGGAGAGCAGTACTTC
CDR3: CASSSGGSRGEQYF

length: 13
V: TRBV29-1
D: TRBD2
J: TRBJ2-7
size: .
DNA: TGCAGCGCTTCAGGGCGGGAGGGGTTCGAGCAGTACTTC
CDR3: CSASGREGFEQYF

length: 16
V: TRBV25-1
D: .
J: TRBJ2-1
size: .
DNA: TGTGCCAGCAGTGAACCGGGACACCGACCCTACAATGAGCAGTTCTTC
CDR3: CASSEPGHRPYNEQFF

length: 15
V: TRBV15
D: TRBD1
J: TRBJ2-1
size: few
DNA: TGTGCCACCAGCGGCCAGGGGGATAGGGGCTATGAGCAGTTCTTC
CDR3: CATSGQGDRGYEQFF

length: 14
V: TRBV25-1
D: .
J: TRBJ2-1
size: .
DNA: TGTGCCAGCTTACCCGCGGGCTCCTACAATGAGCAGTTCTTC
CDR3: CASLPAGSYNEQFF

length: 13
V: TRBV29-1
D: .
J: TRBJ2-3
size: .
DNA: TGCAGCGTTGAGGAGCGGGTCACAGATACGCAGTATTTT
CDR3: CSVEERVTDTQYF

length: 16
V: TRBV27
D: TRBD2
J: TRBJ2-1
size: .
DNA: TGTGCCAGCAGGACGCTAGCGGGTAATTCCTACAATGAGCAGTTCTTC
CDR3: CASRTLAGNSYNEQFF

length: 11
V: TRBV2
D: .
J: TRBJ2-7
size: .
DNA: TGTGCCAGCAGATTTTCGCACGAGCAGTACTTC
CDR3: CASRFSHEQYF

length: 17
V: TRBV7-9
D: TRBD2
J: TRBJ2-3
size: .
DNA: TGTGCCAGCAGCTTAGATATTACGGGAGGGCCAGCAGATACGCAGTATTTT
CDR3: CASSLDITGGPADTQYF

length: 14
V: TRBV7-2
D: TRBD2
J: TRBJ2-3
size: .
DNA: TGTGCCAGCAGGAGCGGGAGTGGCACAGATACGCAGTATTTT
CDR3: CASRSGSGTDTQYF

length: 12
V: TRBV29-1
D: .
J: TRBJ2-6
size: .
DNA: TGCAGCGTTGCACAGGGGGCCAACGTCCTGACTTTC
CDR3: CSVAQGANVLTF

length: 14
V: TRBV29-1
D: .
J: TRBJ1-1
size: .
DNA: TGCAGCGTTGAAGTTGGAGGTCGAAACACTGAAGCTTTCTTT
CDR3: CSVEVGGRNTEAFF

length: 16
V: TRBV13
D: .
J: TRBJ1-5
size: few
DNA: TGTGCCAGCAGCCGATCCCCCGACAGGAATAATCAGCCCCAGCATTTT
CDR3: CASSRSPDRNNQPQHF

length: 10
V: TRBV29-1
D: .
J: TRBJ2-1
size: few
DNA: TGCAGCGTTGGGAACAATGAGCAGTTCTTC
CDR3: CSVGNNEQFF

length: 12
V: TRBV30
D: .
J: TRBJ1-2
size: .
DNA: TGTGCCTGGTCGACCGGGCCATATGGCTACACCTTC
CDR3: CAWSTGPYGYTF

length: 15
V: TRBV29-1
D: TRBD2
J: TRBJ2-5
size: few
DNA: TGCAGCGCTCGGCGACTAGCGGGCGTTCAAGAGACCCAGTACTTC
CDR3: CSARRLAGVQETQYF

length: 14
V: TRBV7-2
D: .
J: TRBJ1-5
size: many
DNA: TGTGCCAGCAGCTTAGGACAGGCGAATCAGCCCCAGCATTTT
CDR3: CASSLGQANQPQHF

length: 14
V: TRBV5-4
D: .
J: TRBJ2-5
size: .
DNA: TGTGCCAGCAGCTTGGAGGCGAACGGGGAGACCCAGTACTTC
CDR3: CASSLEANGETQYF

length: 14
V: TRBV7-2
D: TRBD2
J: TRBJ2-7
size: .
DNA: TGTGCCAGCAGCGGACAGCGGGAGTCCCTACCATACTACTTC
CDR3: CASSGQRESLPYYF

length: 14
V: TRBV7-2
D: .
J: TRBJ2-5
size: .
DNA: TGTGCCAGCAGCTTAGAGAGGCTAGAAGAGACCCAGTACTTC
CDR3: CASSLERLEETQYF

length: 12
V: TRBV7-9
D: .
J: TRBJ2-7
size: .
DNA: TGTGCCAGCAGCCATCAGGGCTACGAGCAGTACTTC
CDR3: CASSHQGYEQYF

length: 19
V: TRBV14
D: .
J: TRBJ1-1
size: many
DNA: TGTGCCAGCAGCCCGAACTACTGGAGGACAGTGGACTTGAACACTGAAGCTTTCTTT
CDR3: CASSPNYWRTVDLNTEAFF